This T cell receptor (beta chain) was sequenced for a study of tissue T cells after allogeneic stem cell transplantation. Steroid-refractory graft-versus-host disease after allogeneic hematopoietic cell transplant qualified adults for prospective research-autopsy enrollment. Every graft-versus-host disease patient had gastrointestinal disease and got several lines of graft-versus-host disease therapy. Repertoires were generated with immunoSEQ multiplex PCR, while TCRdb's copy carries only in-frame clones and drops some. The sample has about 800 clones; about 42% are singletons. Study findings and constraints: Sampling depth was limited, and the cohort was small and clinically varied. Anatomically similar tissues had similar TCR repertoires within each patient.

On this clone itself: The antigen remains unidentified.

This TCR was recovered from a female patient aged 40 to 70 with steroid-refractory graft-versus-host disease after an allogeneic stem cell transplant. Some T cells may arise from the graft donor. The sample in question was jejunal tissue, obtained at autopsy.

The CDR3 coding sequence is TGTGCCAATTCGCCGGGACTAGCAGTCGATGAGCAGTTCTTC. This gives the protein CANSPGLAVDEQFF. V and J are TRBV2 and TRBJ2-1, with 9 bases lining up with TRBD2. The CDR3 has 14 amino acids. V was clipped by 10 bases and J by 8 bases; unmatched bases: 12. The germline gives CDR1 SNHLY, CDR2 FYNNEI.